This TCR beta chain emerged from a study of blood T cells in healthy people across ages. Study results and limitations: Estimates drawn from one million T cells were deemed to understate diversity. No conclusive comparison of naive versus antigen-experienced cells was possible with unsorted PBMCs.

V dropped 3 bases and J dropped 7 bases, with 19 bases sitting between them. The CDR3 runs to 16 residues. From germline, CDR1 is MDHEN and CDR2 SYDVKM. Turning to this clonotype: As yet, its antigen is unknown.

Sample-barcoded 5' priming and a J-beta primer mix drove a second PCR of roughly 6 to 12 cycles. A 12-random-nucleotide template-switch adaptor tagged each cDNA molecule. TCRdb itself ran the 5' RACE reads through MiXCR, one entry per CDR3 protein. The table lists approximately 790,000 distinct CDR3 sequences, 60% to 80% of them singletons, with around a quarter in the top ten. The sequence came from a man aged 25 to 45 in good health. Sequenced input: blood. The J gene is TRBJ2-1, the V gene TRBV28; TRBD2 might be the D (5 bases). CDR3 DNA sequence: TGTGCCAGCAGTTTCTATTCAGGTCCACCGGGGAATGAGCAGTTCTTC. Its protein is CASSFYSGPPGNEQFF.